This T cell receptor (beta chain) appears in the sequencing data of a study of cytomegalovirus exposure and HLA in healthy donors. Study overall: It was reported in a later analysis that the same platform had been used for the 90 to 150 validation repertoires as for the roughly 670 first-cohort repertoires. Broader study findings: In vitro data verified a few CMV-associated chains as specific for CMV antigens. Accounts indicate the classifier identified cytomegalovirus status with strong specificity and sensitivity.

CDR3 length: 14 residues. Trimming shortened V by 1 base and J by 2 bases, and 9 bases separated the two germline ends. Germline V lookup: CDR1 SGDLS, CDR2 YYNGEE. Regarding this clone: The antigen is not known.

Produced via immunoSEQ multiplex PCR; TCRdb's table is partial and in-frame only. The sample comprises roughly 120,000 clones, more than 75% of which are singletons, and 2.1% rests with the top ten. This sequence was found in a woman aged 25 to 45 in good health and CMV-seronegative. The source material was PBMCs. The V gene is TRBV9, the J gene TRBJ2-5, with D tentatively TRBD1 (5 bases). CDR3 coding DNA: TGTGCCAGCAGCGTATCAGGGTTTCAAGAGACCCAGTACTTC. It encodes CASSVSGFQETQYF.